This T cell receptor (beta chain) is drawn from a study of blood T cell repertoires in COVID-19. Background on the study: Sample material is recorded as cDNA or gDNA derived from T cells, B-cell-depleted T cells, or PBMCs.

The study assigned cohorts using participant-reported clinical history. Sequencing used immunoSEQ multiplex PCR; TCRdb keeps in-frame clones, though not all of them. The table includes some 250,000 clones, 80% to 90% detected once. Looked up from germline, CDR1 is MDHEN and CDR2 is SYDVKM. Trimming took 6 bases from V and 10 from J, leaving 13 bases between them. The CDR3 has 12 amino acids. The genes are TRBV28 and TRBJ2-1; the D gene is possibly TRBD1 (6 bases). This receptor was taken from a woman in her fifties or sixties who had recovered from COVID-19. Sequencing was done on a sample of PBMCs or T cells enriched from blood (not recorded which). CDR3 nucleotides: TGTGCCAGCAGCCAGACCGGGACAGAGCAGTTCTTC. Amino acid sequence: CASSQTGTEQFF.